This T cell receptor beta chain was identified in a study of T cells in Graves' hyperthyroidism and ophthalmopathy. TCR beta CDR3 regions were amplified from RNA. HTBI primers were the set used in a first-round RT-PCR of the TCR CDR3. TCRdb passed the multiplex PCR reads through MiXCR, listing each CDR3 protein once. The sample comprises 650,000 to 850,000 distinct CDR3 sequences, over 15% of which are singletons, and around 17% rests with the top ten. Study-level points and caveats: Within blood appeared most thyroid clonotypes that had expanded above 0.001.

Per germline, CDR1 SGHRS and CDR2 YFSETQ. This CDR3 is 16 amino acids long. V gave up 4 bases and J gave up 5 bases; unmatched junction bases: 6. In this sample, this clonotype turned up many times. Its antigen is currently unknown. This TCR came from a woman in her forties or fifties with Graves' hyperthyroidism that later progressed to Graves' ophthalmopathy. Sequenced: blood. This chain joins TRBV5-1 and TRBJ2-1; 13 bases line up with TRBD2. CDR3 nucleotides: TGCGCCAGCAGCACAAGACTAGCGGGGGGCAACAATGAGCAGTTCTTC. Amino acids: CASSTRLAGGNNEQFF.